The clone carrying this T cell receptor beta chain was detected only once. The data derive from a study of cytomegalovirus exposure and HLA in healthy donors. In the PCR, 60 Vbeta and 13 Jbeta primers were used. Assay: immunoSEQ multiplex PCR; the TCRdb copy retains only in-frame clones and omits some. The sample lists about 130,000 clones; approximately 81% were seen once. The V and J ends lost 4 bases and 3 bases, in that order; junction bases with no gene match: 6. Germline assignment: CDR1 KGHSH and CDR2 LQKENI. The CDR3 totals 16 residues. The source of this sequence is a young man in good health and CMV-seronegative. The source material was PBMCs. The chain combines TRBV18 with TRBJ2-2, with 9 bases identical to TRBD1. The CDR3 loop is CASSREQGAYTGELFF. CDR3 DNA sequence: TGTGCCAGCTCACGGGAACAGGGGGCTTACACCGGGGAGCTGTTTTTT.